This TCR beta chain was documented in a study of T-cell memory formation after mild COVID-19. This clonotype has ten or more counts. Its antigen is unknown. The CDR3 is 13 amino acids. In germline, CDR1 is LGHNA, CDR2 YNFKEQ. Trimming cost V 6 bases and J 5 bases; bases outside gene matches: 7. From 5'RACE with constant-segment primers came TCR alpha and TCR beta cDNA libraries that carried sample barcodes and UMIs. Via MiXCR, TCRdb re-called the 5' RACE reads, giving one row per CDR3 protein. The repertoire holds roughly 150,000 distinct CDR3 sequences, approximately 12% seen once, with approximately 3.4% in the top ten. Overall study findings and caveats: Some clones that responded were present in memory (sampled pre-infection), which suggests cross-reactive memory joined. Shrinking CD4+ clones were chiefly CM and EM; CD8+ ones were chiefly EMRA. Later expanders leaned CD4+, whereas day 15 to 85 contracting clones were balanced CD4/CD8.

The V and J genes are TRBV4-2 and TRBJ2-7; TRBD1 matches at 7 bases. The sequence was collected from a man aged 18-30 years who had mild COVID-19 (a few samples of this study predate the infection). Cell type and time point are not known. The sample taken for sequencing was PBMCs or a T cell subset sorted from them (not recorded which). The CDR3 coding sequence is TGTGCCAGCAGTTCGACAGGGTCCCACGAGCAGTACTTC. Translating it yields CASSSTGSHEQYF.